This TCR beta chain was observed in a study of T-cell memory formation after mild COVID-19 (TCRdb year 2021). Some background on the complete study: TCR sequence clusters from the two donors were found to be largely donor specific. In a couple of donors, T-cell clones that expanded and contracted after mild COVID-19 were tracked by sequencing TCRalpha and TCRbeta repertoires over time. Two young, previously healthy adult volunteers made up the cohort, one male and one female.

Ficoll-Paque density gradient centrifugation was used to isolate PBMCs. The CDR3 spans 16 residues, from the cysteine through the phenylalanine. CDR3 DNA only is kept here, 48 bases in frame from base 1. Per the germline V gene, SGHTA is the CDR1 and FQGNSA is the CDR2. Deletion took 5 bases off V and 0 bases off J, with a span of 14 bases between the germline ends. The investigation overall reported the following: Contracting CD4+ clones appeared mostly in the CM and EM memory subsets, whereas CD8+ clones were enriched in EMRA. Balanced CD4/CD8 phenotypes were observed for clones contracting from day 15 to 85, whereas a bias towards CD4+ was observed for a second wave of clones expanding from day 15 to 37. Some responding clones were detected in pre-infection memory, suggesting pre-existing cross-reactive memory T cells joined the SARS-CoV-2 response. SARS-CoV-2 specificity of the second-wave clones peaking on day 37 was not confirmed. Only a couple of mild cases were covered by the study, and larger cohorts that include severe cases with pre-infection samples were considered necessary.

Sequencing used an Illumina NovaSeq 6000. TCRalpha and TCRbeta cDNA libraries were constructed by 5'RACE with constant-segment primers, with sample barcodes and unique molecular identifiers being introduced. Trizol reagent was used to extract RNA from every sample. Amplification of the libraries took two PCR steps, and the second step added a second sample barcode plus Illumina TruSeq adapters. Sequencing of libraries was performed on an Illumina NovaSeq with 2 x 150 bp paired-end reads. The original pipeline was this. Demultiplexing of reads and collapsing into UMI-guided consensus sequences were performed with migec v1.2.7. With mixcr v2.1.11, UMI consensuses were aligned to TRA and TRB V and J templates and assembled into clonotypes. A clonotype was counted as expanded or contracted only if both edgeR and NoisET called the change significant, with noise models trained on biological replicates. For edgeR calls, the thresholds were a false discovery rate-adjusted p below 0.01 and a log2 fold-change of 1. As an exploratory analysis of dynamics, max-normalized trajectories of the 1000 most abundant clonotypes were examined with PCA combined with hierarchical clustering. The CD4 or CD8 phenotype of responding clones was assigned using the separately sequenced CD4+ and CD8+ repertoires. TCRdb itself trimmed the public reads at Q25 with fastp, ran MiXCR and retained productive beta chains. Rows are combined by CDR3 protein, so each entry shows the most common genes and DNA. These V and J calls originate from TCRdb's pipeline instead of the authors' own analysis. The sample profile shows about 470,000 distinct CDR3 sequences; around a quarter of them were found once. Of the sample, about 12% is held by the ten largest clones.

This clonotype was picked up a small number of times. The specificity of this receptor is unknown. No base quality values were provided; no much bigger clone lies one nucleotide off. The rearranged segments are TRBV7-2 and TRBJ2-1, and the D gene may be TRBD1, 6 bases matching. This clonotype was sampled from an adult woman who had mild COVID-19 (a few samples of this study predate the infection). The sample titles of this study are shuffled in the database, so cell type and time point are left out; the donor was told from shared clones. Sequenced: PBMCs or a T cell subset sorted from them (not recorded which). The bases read TGTGCCAGCAGCATTCAGGGGTCAGGCTCCTACAATGAGCAGTTCTTC. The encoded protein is CASSIQGSGSYNEQFF.